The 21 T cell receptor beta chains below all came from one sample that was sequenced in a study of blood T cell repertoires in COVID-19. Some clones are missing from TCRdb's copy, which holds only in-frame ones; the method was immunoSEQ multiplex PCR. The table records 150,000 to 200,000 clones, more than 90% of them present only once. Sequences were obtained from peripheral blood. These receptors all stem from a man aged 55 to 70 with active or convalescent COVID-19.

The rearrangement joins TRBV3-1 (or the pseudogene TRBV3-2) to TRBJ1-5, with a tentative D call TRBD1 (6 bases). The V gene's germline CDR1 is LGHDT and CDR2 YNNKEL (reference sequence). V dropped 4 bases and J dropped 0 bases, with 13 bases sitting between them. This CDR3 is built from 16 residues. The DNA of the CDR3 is TGTGCCAGCAGCCCGGGACACCATTATAGCAATCAGCCCCAGCATTTT. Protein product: CASSPGHHYSNQPQHF.

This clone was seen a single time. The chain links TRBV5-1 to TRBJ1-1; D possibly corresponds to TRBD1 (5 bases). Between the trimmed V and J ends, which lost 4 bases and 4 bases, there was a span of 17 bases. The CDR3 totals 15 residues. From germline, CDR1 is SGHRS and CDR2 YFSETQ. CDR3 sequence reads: CASSLKDRGSTEAFF. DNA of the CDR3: TGCGCCAGCAGCCTCAAGGACCGGGGGTCCACTGAAGCTTTCTTT. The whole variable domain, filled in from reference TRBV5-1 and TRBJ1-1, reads KAGVTQTPRYLIKTRGQQVTLSCSPISGHRSVSWYQQTPGQGLQFLFEYFSETQRNKGNFPGRFSGRQFSNSRSEMNVSTLELGDSALYLCASSLKDRGSTEAFFGQGTRLTVV.

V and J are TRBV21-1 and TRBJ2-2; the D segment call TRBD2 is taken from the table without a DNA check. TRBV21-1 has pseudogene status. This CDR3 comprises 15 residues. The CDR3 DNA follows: TGTGCCAGCAGCAGGGTTCGACCGAGGGCCGGGGAGCTGTTTTTT. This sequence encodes CASSRVRPRAGELFF.

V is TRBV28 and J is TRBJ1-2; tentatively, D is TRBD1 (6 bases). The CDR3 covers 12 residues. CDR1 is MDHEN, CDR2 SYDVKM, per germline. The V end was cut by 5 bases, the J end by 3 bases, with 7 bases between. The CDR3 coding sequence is TGTGCCAGCAGTCGGACAGACTATGGCTACACCTTC. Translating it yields CASSRTDYGYTF.

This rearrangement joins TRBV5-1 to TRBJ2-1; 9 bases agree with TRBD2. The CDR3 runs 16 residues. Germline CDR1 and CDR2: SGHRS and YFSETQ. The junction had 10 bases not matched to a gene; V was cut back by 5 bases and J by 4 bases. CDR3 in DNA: TGCGCCAGCAGGTCCATGGGAAGCGGGGGGTACAATGAGCAGTTCTTC. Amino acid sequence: CASRSMGSGGYNEQFF.

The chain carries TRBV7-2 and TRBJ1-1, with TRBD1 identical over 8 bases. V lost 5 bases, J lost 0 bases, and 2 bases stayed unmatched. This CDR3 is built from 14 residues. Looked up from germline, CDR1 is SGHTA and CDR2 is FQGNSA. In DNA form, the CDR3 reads TGTGCCAGCAGCCGGACAGGGCTGAACACTGAAGCTTTCTTT. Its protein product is CASSRTGLNTEAFF.

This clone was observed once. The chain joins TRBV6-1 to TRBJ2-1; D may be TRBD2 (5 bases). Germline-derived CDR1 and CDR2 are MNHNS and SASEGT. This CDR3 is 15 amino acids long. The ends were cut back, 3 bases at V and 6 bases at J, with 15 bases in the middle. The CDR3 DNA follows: TGTGCCAGCAGTGAGGTTAGCGCCATGGGCAATGAGCAGTTCTTC. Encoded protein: CASSEVSAMGNEQFF.

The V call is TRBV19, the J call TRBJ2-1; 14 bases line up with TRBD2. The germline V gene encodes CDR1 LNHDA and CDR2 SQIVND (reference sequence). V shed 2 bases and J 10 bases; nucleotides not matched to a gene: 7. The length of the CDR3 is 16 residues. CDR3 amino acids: CASSITGLAGVREQFF. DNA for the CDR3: TGTGCCAGTAGTATAACGGGACTAGCGGGAGTGCGGGAGCAGTTCTTC.

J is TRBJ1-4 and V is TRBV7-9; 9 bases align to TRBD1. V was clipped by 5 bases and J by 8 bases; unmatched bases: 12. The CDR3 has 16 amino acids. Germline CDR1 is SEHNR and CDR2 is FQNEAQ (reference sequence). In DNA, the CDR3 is TGTGCCAGCAGCGCCGGGACAGGGAATTGGGTCGAAAAACTGTTTTTT. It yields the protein CASSAGTGNWVEKLFF. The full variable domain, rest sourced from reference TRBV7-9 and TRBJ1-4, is DTGVSQNPRHKITKRGQNVTFRCDPISEHNRLYWYRQTLGQGPEFLTYFQNEAQLEKSRLLSDRFSAERPKGSFSTLEIQRTEQGDSAMYLCASSAGTGNWVEKLFFGSGTQLSVL.

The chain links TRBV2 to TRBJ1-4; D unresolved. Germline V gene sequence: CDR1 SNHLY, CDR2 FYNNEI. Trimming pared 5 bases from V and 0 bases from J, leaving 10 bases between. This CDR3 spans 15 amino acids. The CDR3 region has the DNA TGTGCCAGCAGTTCTGACGGAGCAACTAATGAAAAACTGTTTTTT. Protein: CASSSDGATNEKLFF.

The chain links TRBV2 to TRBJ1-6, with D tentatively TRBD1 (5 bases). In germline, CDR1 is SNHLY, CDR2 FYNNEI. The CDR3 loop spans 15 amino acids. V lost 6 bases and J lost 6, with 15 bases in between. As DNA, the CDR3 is TGTGCCAGCAGCACTGACAGAGCAATTAATTCACCCCTCCACTTT. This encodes CASSTDRAINSPLHF.

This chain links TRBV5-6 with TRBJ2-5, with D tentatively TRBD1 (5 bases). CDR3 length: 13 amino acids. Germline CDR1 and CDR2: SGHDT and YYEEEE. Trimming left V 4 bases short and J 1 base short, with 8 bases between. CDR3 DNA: TGTGCCAGCAGCATGGGGCTCCAAGAGACCCAGTACTTC. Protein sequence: CASSMGLQETQYF. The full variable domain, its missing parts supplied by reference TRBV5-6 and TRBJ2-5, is DAGVTQSPTHLIKTRGQQVTLRCSPKSGHDTVSWYQQALGQGPQFIFQYYEEEERQRGNFPDRFSGHQFPNYSSELNVNALLLGDSALYLCASSMGLQETQYFGPGTRLLVL.

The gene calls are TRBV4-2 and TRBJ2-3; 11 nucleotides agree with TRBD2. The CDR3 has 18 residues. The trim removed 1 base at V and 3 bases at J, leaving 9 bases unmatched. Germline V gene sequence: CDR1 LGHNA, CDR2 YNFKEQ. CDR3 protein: CASSQVGDSGGVTDTQYF. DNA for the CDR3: TGTGCCAGCAGCCAAGTTGGGGATAGCGGGGGGGTTACAGATACGCAGTATTTT.

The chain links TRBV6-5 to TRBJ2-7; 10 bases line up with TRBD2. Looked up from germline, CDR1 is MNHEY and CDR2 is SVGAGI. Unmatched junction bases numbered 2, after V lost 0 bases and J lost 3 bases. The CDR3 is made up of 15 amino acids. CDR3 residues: CASSYSGTSVYEQYF. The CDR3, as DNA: TGTGCCAGCAGTTACTCGGGGACTAGCGTCTACGAGCAGTACTTC.

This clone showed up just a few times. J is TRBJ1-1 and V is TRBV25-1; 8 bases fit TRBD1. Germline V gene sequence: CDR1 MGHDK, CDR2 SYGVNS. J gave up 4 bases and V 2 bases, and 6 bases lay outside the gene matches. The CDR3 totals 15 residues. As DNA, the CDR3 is TGTGCCAGCAGTGAACAGGGGGCCAGTTTCACTGAAGCTTTCTTT. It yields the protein CASSEQGASFTEAFF.

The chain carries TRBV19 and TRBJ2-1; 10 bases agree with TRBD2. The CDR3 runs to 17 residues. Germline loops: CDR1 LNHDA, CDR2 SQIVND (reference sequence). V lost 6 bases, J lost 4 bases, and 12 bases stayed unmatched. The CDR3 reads CASRPRASGSMYNEQFF. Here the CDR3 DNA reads TGTGCCAGTAGACCCCGGGCTAGCGGGAGTATGTACAATGAGCAGTTCTTC.

This CDR3 is CASTTPGRGYTF. The CDR3 coding sequence is TGTGCCAGCACCACTCCAGGGCGAGGCTACACCTTC. The V and J genes are TRBV28 and TRBJ1-2; D possibly corresponds to TRBD1 (5 bases). The V gene's germline CDR1 is MDHEN and CDR2 SYDVKM. Trimming took 7 bases from V and 8 from J, leaving 14 bases between them. This CDR3 region has 12 residues.

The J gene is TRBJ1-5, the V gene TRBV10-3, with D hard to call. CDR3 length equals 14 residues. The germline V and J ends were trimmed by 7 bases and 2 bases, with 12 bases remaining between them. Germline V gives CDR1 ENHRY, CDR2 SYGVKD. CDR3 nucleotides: TGTGCCATCAAGGCCGGAGGTGGCAATCAGCCCCAGCATTTT. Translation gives CAIKAGGGNQPQHF.

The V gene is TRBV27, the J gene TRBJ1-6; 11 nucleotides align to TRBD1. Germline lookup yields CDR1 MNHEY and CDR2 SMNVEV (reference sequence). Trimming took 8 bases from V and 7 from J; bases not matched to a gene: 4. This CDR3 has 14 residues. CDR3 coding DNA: TGTGCCAGCGGTTGGGACAGGGGGAATTCACCCCTCCACTTT. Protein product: CASGWDRGNSPLHF.

In nucleotides, the CDR3 is TGCGCCAGCAGTACGCAGGGGGTCGTGGAAAAACTGTTTTTT. This gives the protein CASSTQGVVEKLFF. The rearrangement links TRBV10-2 to TRBJ1-4; 7 nucleotides align to TRBD1. This CDR3 comprises 14 residues. The germline V gene encodes CDR1 WSHSY and CDR2 SAAADI. Trimming removed 5 bases from V and 8 bases from J; junction bases left unmatched: 8.

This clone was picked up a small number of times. The CDR3 sequence: CASSIRLKSNQPQHF. DNA of the CDR3: TGTGCCAGTAGTATAAGACTGAAGAGCAATCAGCCCCAGCATTTT. This chain connects TRBV19 to TRBJ1-5; D gene unclear. V was pared by 2 bases and J by 1 base, with 9 bases between. Looked up from germline, CDR1 is LNHDA and CDR2 is SQIVND (reference sequence). The CDR3 has 15 amino acids. Variable domain in full (rest from reference TRBV19 and TRBJ1-5): DGGITQSPKYLFRKEGQNVTLSCEQNLNHDAMYWYRQDPGQGLRLIYYSQIVNDFQKGDIAEGYSVSREKKESFPLTVTSAQKNPTAFYLCASSIRLKSNQPQHFGDGTRLSIL.